Shown below are 29 T cell receptor beta chains from a single sample sequenced in a study of long-term antiretroviral therapy in people with HIV. At survey level, the immunoSEQ assay was run in its v3.0 version. Using immunoSEQ multiplex PCR, the repertoire was profiled, and TCRdb retains in-frame clones only, with some absent. This sample yields about 28,000 clones, of which less than 85% are seen a single time; roughly 7% belongs to the top ten. Material: unsorted PBMCs, obtained 0.3 years after starting antiretroviral therapy. These receptors originate from a middle-aged man with HIV.

CDR3 sequence (DNA): TGTGCCAGCAGCCCGGGAAACTACGAGCAGTACTTC. Protein sequence: CASSPGNYEQYF. This chain links TRBV7-9 with TRBJ2-7, with a weak D call TRBD2 (5 bases). The ends were cut back, 5 bases at V and 3 bases at J, with 8 bases in the middle. CDR3 length: 12 amino acids. CDR1 and CDR2 (germline): SEHNR, FQNEAQ (reference sequence).

The CDR3 is CASSFSRLMNTEAFF. The CDR3 coding sequence is TGTGCCAGCAGCTTTTCTCGTCTAATGAACACTGAAGCTTTCTTT. This rearrangement joins TRBV7-9 to TRBJ1-1; D is ambiguous. The germline V and J ends were trimmed by 3 bases and 0 bases, with 11 bases remaining between them. The CDR3 is 15 amino acids. Germline V gives CDR1 SEHNR, CDR2 FQNEAQ (reference sequence).

V and J are TRBV28 and TRBJ1-2, with 12 nucleotides matching TRBD1. This CDR3 has 15 amino acids. In germline, CDR1 is MDHEN, CDR2 SYDVKM. The V segment lost 3 bases and the J segment 7 bases; nucleotides outside the gene matches: 6. CDR3 residues: CASSFSGTGGGGYTF. In DNA, the CDR3 is TGTGCCAGCAGTTTTTCGGGGACAGGGGGCGGTGGCTACACCTTC.

This chain connects TRBV30 to TRBJ2-7; 7 bases align to TRBD1. The CDR3 has 14 amino acids. V was pared by 3 bases and J by 3 bases, with 8 bases of the junction left unmatched. Germline V gives CDR1 GTSNPN, CDR2 SVGIG (reference sequence). This CDR3 reads CAWRKGRGSYEQYF. The CDR3 nucleotides are TGTGCCTGGAGGAAAGGCAGGGGGAGCTACGAGCAGTACTTC.

This chain uses TRBV5-4 with TRBJ2-1, with D maybe TRBD1 (5 bases). Trimming removed 4 bases at V and 7 bases at J, with 18 bases between. Germline V CDR1 and CDR2: SGHNT, YYREEE (reference sequence). The CDR3 is 15 amino acids. The CDR3 reads CASSGPGYRSNEQFF. The CDR3 bases are TGTGCCAGCAGCGGGCCGGGCTACAGGTCGAATGAGCAGTTCTTC.

The chain joins TRBV7-9 to TRBJ2-7; 10 positions agree with TRBD1. After removal of 4 bases from V and 2 bases from J, the junction contained 5 bases not matched to a gene. CDR1 is SEHNR and CDR2 is FQNEAQ in the germline V gene (reference sequence). The CDR3 has 15 residues. CDR3 protein: CASSSPGQGTYEQYF. DNA for the CDR3: TGTGCCAGCAGCTCCCCGGGACAGGGGACCTACGAGCAGTACTTC.

This clone was observed a handful of times. The J gene is TRBJ1-1, the V gene TRBV7-9, with unresolved D. The CDR3 extends over 12 amino acids. Germline CDR1 and CDR2: SEHNR and FQNEAQ (reference sequence). V lost 5 bases and J 4 bases, leaving 8 bases between the germline ends. The CDR3 region is CASSPGGTEAFF. CDR3 DNA sequence: TGTGCCAGCAGCCCAGGAGGCACTGAAGCTTTCTTT.

The CDR3 nucleotides read TGTGCCAGCAGCTTAGGACAGGGAGCCACTGAAGCTTTCTTT. This translates into CASSLGQGATEAFF. This chain connects TRBV7-9 to TRBJ1-1, with 7 bases identical to TRBD1. The V and J ends lost 1 base and 4 bases, in that order; junction bases with no gene match: 3. The CDR3 consists of 14 residues. Germline CDR1 SEHNR, CDR2 FQNEAQ (reference sequence).

This chain's CDR3 is CAWSEAGTEAFF. The CDR3 coding sequence is TGTGCCTGGAGTGAAGCCGGCACTGAAGCTTTCTTT. The genes are TRBV30 and TRBJ1-1; D unresolved. Looked up from germline, CDR1 is GTSNPN and CDR2 is SVGIG (reference sequence). V was cut by 1 base and J by 4 bases, with 7 bases left in between. The CDR3 contains 12 residues.

The chain employs TRBV10-3 and TRBJ1-5; weak D call: TRBD1 (5 bases). V dropped 4 bases and J dropped 5 bases, with 21 bases sitting between them. From germline, CDR1 is ENHRY and CDR2 SYGVKD. This CDR3 has 17 residues. CDR3 protein: CAISGRPGLGADQPQHF. CDR3 DNA sequence: TGTGCCATCAGTGGGAGGCCGGGACTCGGAGCCGATCAGCCCCAGCATTTT.

The rearrangement joins TRBV19 to TRBJ1-2, with no clear D. Between the trimmed V and J ends, which lost 4 bases and 8 bases, there was a span of 11 bases. Germline V CDR1 and CDR2: LNHDA, SQIVND (reference sequence). The CDR3 is 12 amino acids. CDR3 residues: CASSTRGGGYTF. The CDR3 coding sequence is TGTGCCAGTAGTACCCGAGGAGGGGGCTACACCTTC.

V is TRBV7-2 and J is TRBJ1-5; no reliable D call. This CDR3 region has 13 residues. Deletions cut 2 bases from V and 4 bases from J, with 6 bases between. CDR1 and CDR2 (germline): SGHTA, FQGNSA. In DNA, the CDR3 is TGTGCCAGCAGCTTAAATTGGAATCAGCCCCAGCATTTT. Protein sequence: CASSLNWNQPQHF.

This rearrangement joins TRBV28 to TRBJ1-1, with 9 bases lining up with TRBD1. Germline V gene lookup returns CDR1 MDHEN and CDR2 SYDVKM. V trimming: 6 bases; J trimming: 0 bases; junction bases outside the gene matches: 2. This CDR3 spans 14 amino acids. The CDR3 region has the DNA TGTGCCAGCAGGGGACAGGGATTGAACACTGAAGCTTTCTTT. Translating gives CASRGQGLNTEAFF. Drawing the rest from reference TRBV28 and TRBJ1-1, the complete variable domain is DVKVTQSSRYLVKRTGEKVFLECVQDMDHENMFWYRQDPGLGLRLIYFSYDVKMKEKGDIPEGYSVSREKKERFSLILESASTNQTSMYLCASRGQGLNTEAFFGQGTRLTVV.

The chain carries TRBV14 and TRBJ2-3; D gene ambiguous. Germline V gene sequence: CDR1 SGHDN, CDR2 FVKESK. The V and J ends lost 4 bases and 8 bases respectively, with 13 bases between them. This CDR3 is built from 13 residues. CDR3 nucleotide sequence: TGTGCCAGCAGCCGCTTCGCGGCAGCTACGCAGTATTTT. Translation: CASSRFAAATQYF.

The chain combines TRBV4-3 with TRBJ2-2; D tentatively fits TRBD1 or TRBD2 (5 bases each). V was cut by 2 bases and J by 9 bases, with 19 bases left in between. CDR1 is LGHNA, CDR2 YSLEER, per germline. The CDR3 length is 16 residues. CDR3 DNA sequence: TGCGCCAGCAGCCAAACCCCAGGGCAGCGGACCAGGGAGCTGTTTTTT. It translates to CASSQTPGQRTRELFF.

This clone was counted a few times. The rearrangement uses TRBV5-6 and TRBJ2-7; weak D call: TRBD2 (6 bases). The V gene lost 4 bases and the J gene lost 2 bases, with 16 bases spanning the gap. Germline loops: CDR1 SGHDT, CDR2 YYEEEE. The CDR3 is 15 residues long. This CDR3 is CASSGRWSGTYEQYF. DNA of the CDR3: TGTGCCAGCAGCGGGAGGTGGAGCGGAACCTACGAGCAGTACTTC.

The chain is built from TRBV6-5 and TRBJ1-6, with a possible D match to TRBD1 (5 bases). This CDR3 is 14 amino acids long. V lost 7 bases and J lost 9, with 16 bases in between. The germline V gene has CDR1 MNHEY and CDR2 SVGAGI. The CDR3 loop reads CASTRGVGSSPLHF. The CDR3 nucleotides are TGTGCCAGCACTAGAGGGGTTGGTAGTTCACCCCTCCACTTT.

This clone was seen once. The rearrangement uses TRBV9 and TRBJ2-1, with D possibly called TRBD1 or TRBD2 (5 bases each). Deletions cut 4 bases from V and 9 bases from J, with 23 bases between. Germline loops: CDR1 SGDLS, CDR2 YYNGEE. The CDR3 extends over 16 amino acids. The CDR3 DNA reads TGTGCCAGCAGCCCGATAAGGGTTGGGGGAGTGGGTGAGCAGTTCTTC. It yields the protein CASSPIRVGGVGEQFF.

The gene calls are TRBV20-1 and TRBJ2-5; D is ambiguous. Trimming cost V 8 bases and J 4 bases, with 11 bases left between them. This CDR3 is 11 amino acids long. CDR1 is DFQATT and CDR2 is SNEGSKA in the germline V gene (reference sequence). CDR3 protein: CSTTKGETQYF. For the CDR3, the DNA is TGCAGTACCACAAAGGGAGAGACCCAGTACTTC.

This clone was found once. V usage is TRBV7-2 and J usage is TRBJ1-2; D ambiguous. With 1 base removed from V and 0 bases from J, the gap between germline ends came to 6 bases. The CDR3 is 14 residues long. Germline values: CDR1 SGHTA, CDR2 FQGNSA. CDR3 in amino acids: CASSLGHPNYGYTF. CDR3 bases: TGTGCCAGCAGCTTAGGGCACCCTAACTATGGCTACACCTTC.

The chain combines TRBV29-1 with TRBJ2-5; D call uncertain. The V gene lost 5 bases and the J gene lost 4 bases, with 11 bases spanning the gap. CDR3 length: 12 residues. Germline V gives CDR1 SQVTM, CDR2 ANQGSEA. The CDR3 DNA sequence: TGCAGCGTTTCCTTCAGGAGAGAGACCCAGTACTTC. Translated: CSVSFRRETQYF.

The rearrangement joins TRBV6-5 to TRBJ2-2; TRBD2 agrees at 8 bases. This CDR3 is built from 15 residues. V trimming: 2 bases; J trimming: 2 bases; junction bases outside the gene matches: 1. Germline V CDR1 and CDR2: MNHEY, SVGAGI. The CDR3 spells CASSYRGGNTGELFF. CDR3 coding DNA: TGTGCCAGCAGTTACCGGGGGGGTAACACCGGGGAGCTGTTTTTT.

The chain's CDR3 is CASSVDYNEQFF. CDR3 DNA: TGTGCCAGCAGCGTAGACTACAATGAGCAGTTCTTC. V is TRBV9 and J is TRBJ2-1; D uncertain. Germline assignment: CDR1 SGDLS and CDR2 YYNGEE. Trimming cost V 0 bases and J 3 bases, with 1 base left between them. The CDR3 is made up of 12 amino acids.

The CDR3 spells CASSTGTTRPYEQYF. Here the CDR3 DNA reads TGTGCCAGCAGCACGGGGACTACCCGCCCCTACGAGCAGTACTTC. J is TRBJ2-7 and V is TRBV7-9; TRBD2 matches 7 bases. Germline CDR1 and CDR2: SEHNR and FQNEAQ (reference sequence). The CDR3 has 15 amino acids. V gave up 5 bases and J gave up 2 bases; unmatched junction bases: 9.

The chain combines TRBV6-6 with TRBJ2-5; TRBD1 matches at 11 bases. CDR3 length equals 14 residues. The germline V gene has CDR1 MNHNY and CDR2 SVGAGI (reference sequence). Unmatched junction bases numbered 5, after V lost 6 bases and J lost 5 bases. The CDR3 spells CASRDRGLTETQYF. Here the CDR3 DNA reads TGTGCCAGCAGGGACAGGGGGCTTACGGAGACCCAGTACTTC.

This clone appeared once. The chain carries TRBV28 and TRBJ2-5; possibly TRBD1 or TRBD2 for D (5 bases each). The CDR3 sequence is 15 residues long. Looked up from germline, CDR1 is MDHEN and CDR2 is SYDVKM. Trimming removed 6 bases from V and 2 bases from J, with 16 bases in between. The chain's CDR3 is CASRPYVGGQETQYF. The CDR3 coding sequence is TGTGCCAGCAGACCCTACGTTGGGGGACAAGAGACCCAGTACTTC.

The gene calls are TRBV29-1 and TRBJ1-2; D remains ambiguous. Trimming pared 3 bases from V and 3 bases from J, leaving 2 bases between. The CDR3 extends over 10 amino acids. Germline V gene lookup returns CDR1 SQVTM and CDR2 ANQGSEA. This CDR3 reads CSVEDYGYTF. CDR3 coding DNA: TGCAGCGTTGAGGACTATGGCTACACCTTC.

The V gene is TRBV9, the J gene TRBJ2-2; no definite D call. There are 15 residues in the CDR3. V was pared by 4 bases and J by 6 bases, with 16 bases between. The germline V gene encodes CDR1 SGDLS and CDR2 YYNGEE. CDR3 sequence (DNA): TGTGCCAGCAGCTTTAGAGCGCAGTCTCCCGGGGAGCTGTTTTTT. Encoded protein: CASSFRAQSPGELFF.

This clone was picked up a small number of times. The chain links TRBV5-1 to TRBJ1-6, with D tentatively TRBD1 (5 bases). V lost 4 bases and J 9 bases, leaving 17 bases between the germline ends. The CDR3 has 15 residues. The germline CDR1 and CDR2 sequences are SGHRS and YFSETQ. The CDR3: CASSVSQGSSSPLHF. CDR3 DNA sequence: TGCGCCAGCAGCGTAAGTCAGGGTTCATCTTCACCCCTCCACTTT. Full variable domain (rest looked up from reference TRBV5-1 and TRBJ1-6): KAGVTQTPRYLIKTRGQQVTLSCSPISGHRSVSWYQQTPGQGLQFLFEYFSETQRNKGNFPGRFSGRQFSNSRSEMNVSTLELGDSALYLCASSVSQGSSSPLHFGNGTRLTVT.